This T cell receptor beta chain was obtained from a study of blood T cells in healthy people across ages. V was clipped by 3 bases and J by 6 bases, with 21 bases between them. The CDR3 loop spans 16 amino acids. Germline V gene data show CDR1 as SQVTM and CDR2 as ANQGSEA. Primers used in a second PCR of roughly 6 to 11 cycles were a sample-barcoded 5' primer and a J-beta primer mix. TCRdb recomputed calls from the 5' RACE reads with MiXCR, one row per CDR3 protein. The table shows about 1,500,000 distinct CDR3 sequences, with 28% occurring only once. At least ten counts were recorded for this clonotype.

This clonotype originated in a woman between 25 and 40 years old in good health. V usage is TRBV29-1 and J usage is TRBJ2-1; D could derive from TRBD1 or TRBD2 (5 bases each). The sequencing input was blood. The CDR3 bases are TGCAGCGTTGACCGTCGGGACGGGTCTTTCGGCAATGAGCAGTTCTTC. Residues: CSVDRRDGSFGNEQFF.